The 32 T cell receptor beta chains below were found in one sample sequenced in a study of PD-L1 blockade in urothelial cancer. Data came from immunoSEQ multiplex PCR; TCRdb stores just in-frame clones and leaves some out. The repertoire has about 90,000 clones, more than 85% of them found once; the top ten carry around a tenth. The sequences come from PBMCs, collected around atezolizumab (anti-PD-L1) treatment. The receptors here all came from a man aged 60 to 69 with urothelial cancer.

The chain links TRBV7-6 to TRBJ2-5, with 9 bases identical to TRBD1. The germline gives CDR1 SGHVS, CDR2 FNYEAQ. The CDR3 runs to 16 residues. The trim removed 5 bases at V and 5 bases at J, leaving 12 bases unmatched. The CDR3 loop is CASSPSRDRVYETQYF. The CDR3, as DNA: TGTGCCAGCAGCCCAAGCCGGGACAGGGTGTATGAGACCCAGTACTTC.

A remark on this clone: The junction differs from germline at one of its ends, possibly a read error. This chain joins TRBV7-3 and TRBJ2-1, with 8 bases fitting TRBD2. This CDR3 is built from 15 residues. From germline, CDR1 is SGHTA and CDR2 FQGTGA. Written as DNA, the CDR3 is TGTGCCAGCACCTTAGGCGGGGGGACGTACAATGAGCAGTTCTTC. It codes for CASTLGGGTYNEQFF.

The rearrangement joins TRBV2 to TRBJ2-1; TRBD2 aligns across 9 bases. The CDR3 totals 14 residues. Germline CDR1 is SNHLY and CDR2 is FYNNEI. The trim removed 8 bases at V and 10 bases at J, leaving 12 bases unmatched. The chain's CDR3 is CASGSTSGLPEQFF. CDR3 in DNA: TGTGCCAGCGGATCGACTAGCGGCCTCCCCGAGCAGTTCTTC.

The V and J genes are TRBV9 and TRBJ1-4; D not certain. The CDR3 sequence is 14 residues long. Germline V gene sequence: CDR1 SGDLS, CDR2 YYNGEE. V was cut by 4 bases and J by 0 bases, with 7 bases left in between. The DNA of the CDR3 is TGTGCCAGCAGCAGAGTTGCAACTAATGAAAAACTGTTTTTT. This sequence encodes CASSRVATNEKLFF.

This chain links TRBV6-5 with TRBJ2-5; D is perhaps TRBD1 (5 bases). CDR3 size: 15 residues. V dropped 2 bases and J dropped 4 bases, with 14 bases sitting between them. The V gene's germline CDR1 is MNHEY and CDR2 SVGAGI. The CDR3 protein is CASSYRQGGGETQYF. CDR3 sequence (DNA): TGTGCCAGCAGTTACCGGCAGGGTGGTGGAGAGACCCAGTACTTC.

A single count supports this clone. The gene calls are TRBV18 and TRBJ2-5; 13 bases line up with TRBD2. V was clipped by 6 bases and J by 2 bases; unmatched bases: 6. Germline-derived CDR1 and CDR2 are KGHSH and LQKENI. The CDR3 loop spans 16 amino acids. The CDR3 loop is CASSQGLAGEQETQYF. In DNA form, the CDR3 reads TGTGCCAGCTCCCAAGGACTAGCGGGAGAACAAGAGACCCAGTACTTC.

The chain recombines TRBV4-1 with TRBJ2-3, with TRBD2 matching over 9 bases. J was trimmed by 7 bases and V by 0 bases; bases with no gene match: 8. Germline V CDR1 and CDR2: MGHRA, YSYEKL. This CDR3 comprises 16 residues. CDR3 loop: CASSQEAGGVINTQYF. The CDR3 bases are TGCGCCAGCAGCCAAGAAGCGGGGGGCGTCATTAATACGCAGTATTTT.

The chain uses TRBV5-1 and TRBJ2-5; 9 positions match TRBD2. This CDR3 spans 17 amino acids. In germline, CDR1 is SGHRS, CDR2 YFSETQ. Trimming at V came to 3 bases and at J to 3 bases, leaving 12 bases not matched to a gene. The CDR3 bases are TGCGCCAGCAGCTGGGGGGTCCAGCGGGGGGCGGAAGAGACCCAGTACTTC. It specifies CASSWGVQRGAEETQYF.

The chain employs TRBV2 and TRBJ1-2; the D gene is possibly TRBD1 (5 bases). The germline V gene encodes CDR1 SNHLY and CDR2 FYNNEI. The V end was cut by 2 bases, the J end by 2 bases, with 18 bases between. This CDR3 has 17 amino acids. CDR3 protein: CASSEISFFGGNYGYTF. In DNA, the CDR3 is TGTGCCAGCAGTGAAATCTCGTTTTTTGGGGGGAACTATGGCTACACCTTC.

The gene calls are TRBV28 and TRBJ1-4, with 7 positions matching TRBD1. Germline CDR1 reads MDHEN; CDR2 reads SYDVKM. V lost 6 bases to trimming and J lost 6 bases; unmatched junction nucleotides: 4. This CDR3 contains 13 residues. The CDR3 is CASRQGPYEKLFF. CDR3 sequence (DNA): TGTGCCAGCAGACAGGGGCCTTATGAAAAACTGTTTTTT.

The V call is TRBV10-3, the J call TRBJ2-7, with TRBD1 matching 10 bases. The CDR3 extends over 14 amino acids. Germline CDR1 is ENHRY and CDR2 is SYGVKD. Trimming cost V 6 bases and J 5 bases; bases outside gene matches: 7. DNA for the CDR3: TGTGCCATCAGGATGACAGGGGGCGAAAACGAGCAGTACTTC. It encodes CAIRMTGGENEQYF.

The chain employs TRBV10-2 and TRBJ2-7; 12 nucleotides line up with TRBD2. Germline V gene lookup returns CDR1 WSHSY and CDR2 SAAADI. This CDR3 has 14 residues. Trimming removed 5 bases from V and 1 base from J; junction bases left unmatched: 0. The CDR3 loop is CASSTSGGSYEQYF. CDR3 DNA: TGCGCCAGCAGTACTAGCGGGGGGTCCTACGAGCAGTACTTC.

This chain's CDR3 is CASDLGTSGRNEQFF. The CDR3 nucleotides read TGCGCCAGCGACCTCGGGACTAGCGGGAGAAATGAGCAGTTCTTC. J is TRBJ2-1 and V is TRBV5-1; 14 bases fit TRBD2. The CDR3 loop spans 15 amino acids. Trimming at V came to 7 bases and at J to 7 bases, leaving 7 bases not matched to a gene. Germline V gives CDR1 SGHRS, CDR2 YFSETQ.

As DNA, the CDR3 is TGTGCCAGCAGCTTGGATCTGGGCGGGGGCTACACCTTC. The encoded protein is CASSLDLGGGYTF. The V gene is TRBV5-6, the J gene TRBJ1-2, with D hard to call. Germline V gives CDR1 SGHDT, CDR2 YYEEEE. The V and J ends lost 0 bases and 8 bases respectively, with 11 bases between them. The CDR3 is made up of 13 amino acids.

The chain links TRBV5-1 to TRBJ1-6; 9 positions match TRBD1. V lost 6 bases, J lost 9 bases, and 13 bases stayed unmatched. The CDR3 totals 16 residues. The germline gives CDR1 SGHRS, CDR2 YFSETQ. The CDR3 nucleotides read TGCGCCAGCACCGAAGCTGCTGGGACAGGGAGTTCACCCCTCCACTTT. Translating gives CASTEAAGTGSSPLHF.

This clone was observed a single time. V is TRBV4-3 and J is TRBJ2-2; maybe TRBD1 (5 bases). Trimming took off 0 bases at V and 0 bases at J, with 11 bases between the two ends. CDR1 and CDR2 from the germline V gene are LGHNA and YSLEER. This CDR3 is built from 17 residues. CDR3 loop: CASSQDSHRTNTGELFF. DNA of the CDR3: TGCGCCAGCAGCCAAGATTCTCACAGGACGAACACCGGGGAGCTGTTTTTT.

The gene calls are TRBV9 and TRBJ2-3; 8 bases are a match to TRBD2. The CDR3 has 16 amino acids. The trim removed 4 bases at V and 5 bases at J, leaving 12 bases unmatched. Germline CDR1 reads SGDLS; CDR2 reads YYNGEE. The CDR3 loop is CASSMRASGLLDTQYF. CDR3 DNA sequence: TGTGCCAGCAGCATGAGGGCTAGCGGGTTGTTAGATACGCAGTATTTT.

The chain links TRBV5-3 to TRBJ2-7; TRBD2 matches 8 bases. TRBV5-3 is classed as an ORF, of uncertain function. V lost 0 bases and J lost 12; bases outside the gene matches: 2. CDR3 size: 11 residues. The CDR3 loop reads CARSLVLAGYF. The CDR3, as DNA: TGTGCCAGAAGCTTGGTCCTAGCGGGGTACTTC.

The chain combines TRBV6-1 with TRBJ1-1; no clear D. The V end lost 4 bases, the J end lost 2 bases, and 8 bases lay between the germline ends. Germline assignment: CDR1 MNHNS and CDR2 SASEGT. There are 13 residues in the CDR3. The CDR3 region is CASSVVINTEAFF. The CDR3 coding sequence is TGTGCCAGCAGTGTTGTTATTAACACTGAAGCTTTCTTT.

CDR3 nucleotides: TGTGCCAGCAGCTTAGGGCTCACCGGGACAGGGGACGCTGAGCAGTATTTT. Translating gives CASSLGLTGTGDAEQYF. The chain employs TRBV7-2 and TRBJ2-3, with TRBD1 matching 10 bases. The junction had 15 bases not matched to a gene; V was cut back by 1 base and J by 11 bases. Germline values: CDR1 SGHTA, CDR2 FQGNSA. The CDR3 loop spans 17 amino acids.

The chain uses TRBV5-1 and TRBJ1-4, with D tentatively TRBD1 (5 bases). This CDR3 has 14 residues. From germline, CDR1 is SGHRS and CDR2 YFSETQ. V lost 0 bases and J 6 bases, leaving 9 bases between the germline ends. The CDR3 sequence: CASSLVWGDEKLFF. The CDR3 coding sequence is TGCGCCAGCAGCTTGGTTTGGGGGGATGAAAAACTGTTTTTT.

This sequence joins TRBV4-3 and TRBJ1-4; the D is unclear. V lost 0 bases and J 8 bases, leaving 7 bases between the germline ends. The germline gives CDR1 LGHNA, CDR2 YSLEER. This CDR3 contains 13 residues. CDR3 nucleotide sequence: TGCGCCAGCAGCCAAGACTCCCGGGAAAAACTGTTTTTT. Its protein product is CASSQDSREKLFF.

CDR3 DNA sequence: TGTGCCAGCAGCCCCGACCCCACGGGACTAGCGGACAATGAGCAGTTCTTC. It translates to CASSPDPTGLADNEQFF. The chain is built from TRBV5-4 and TRBJ2-1, with 11 bases aligning to TRBD2. Germline-derived CDR1 and CDR2 are SGHNT and YYREEE (reference sequence). This CDR3 is built from 17 residues. V dropped 4 bases and J dropped 5; count of bases not matched to a gene: 11.

This clone was seen once. The V gene is TRBV19, the J gene TRBJ2-1; 7 nucleotides align to TRBD1. The V gene end was trimmed by 4 bases and the J gene end by 10 bases; junction bases not matched to a gene: 16. Germline V gene lookup returns CDR1 LNHDA and CDR2 SQIVND (reference sequence). The length of the CDR3 is 16 residues. CDR3 nucleotide sequence: TGTGCCAGTAGTACCCTCCCGGGACAGCAGTCGGGCGAGCAGTTCTTC. Its translation is CASSTLPGQQSGEQFF.

This chain uses TRBV29-1 with TRBJ2-5, with 11 positions matching TRBD2. V dropped 6 bases and J dropped 5; count of bases not matched to a gene: 5. Germline V lookup: CDR1 SQVTM, CDR2 ANQGSEA. CDR3 length: 13 amino acids. As DNA, the CDR3 is TGCAGCGTGGATTGGACTAGCGGGGAGACCCAGTACTTC. It specifies CSVDWTSGETQYF.

This chain connects TRBV6-6 to TRBJ2-2, with D possibly being TRBD2 (5 bases). The germline V and J ends were trimmed by 5 bases and 5 bases, with 12 bases remaining between them. Germline assignment: CDR1 MNHNY and CDR2 SVGAGI (reference sequence). This CDR3 has 14 amino acids. The CDR3 nucleotides are TGTGCCAGCAGTCTTCCGGACTCAACCGGGGAGCTGTTTTTT. Amino acids: CASSLPDSTGELFF.

V is TRBV19 and J is TRBJ1-4, with 7 bases that match TRBD1. Germline V gives CDR1 LNHDA, CDR2 SQIVND (reference sequence). Trimming removed 2 bases from V and 5 bases from J; junction bases left unmatched: 5. This CDR3 has 15 residues. The CDR3 sequence is CASSISHRGNEKLFF. CDR3 sequence (DNA): TGTGCCAGTAGTATATCGCACAGGGGAAATGAAAAACTGTTTTTT. Variable domain in full (rest from reference TRBV19 and TRBJ1-4): DGGITQSPKYLFRKEGQNVTLSCEQNLNHDAMYWYRQDPGQGLRLIYYSQIVNDFQKGDIAEGYSVSREKKESFPLTVTSAQKNPTAFYLCASSISHRGNEKLFFGSGTQLSVL.

J is TRBJ2-5 and V is TRBV19, with 8 bases aligning to TRBD1. Germline assignment: CDR1 LNHDA and CDR2 SQIVND (reference sequence). With V trimmed by 1 base and J by 5 bases, 6 bases remained unmatched. The CDR3 runs to 15 residues. CDR3 amino acids: CASSIGRQGTETQYF. CDR3 bases: TGTGCCAGTAGTATAGGCCGACAGGGGACGGAGACCCAGTACTTC.

The gene calls are TRBV5-6 and TRBJ1-1; TRBD1 matches at 9 bases. With 4 bases clipped from V and 4 bases from J, the junction kept 11 bases outside the gene matches. Per the germline V gene, CDR1 is SGHDT and CDR2 is YYEEEE. The CDR3 spans 16 residues. For the CDR3, the DNA is TGTGCCAGCAGCCTCAGGACAGGGGCATTCCGCACTGAAGCTTTCTTT. Translated, it gives CASSLRTGAFRTEAFF.

The CDR3, as DNA: TGTGCCAGCAGCCAGGGACAGGGGGGCCTTGACATTCAGTACTTC. It yields the protein CASSQGQGGLDIQYF. The chain has TRBV7-9 and TRBJ2-4; 11 bases match TRBD1. The CDR3 loop spans 15 amino acids. Per the germline V gene, CDR1 is SEHNR and CDR2 is FQNEAQ (reference sequence). The V gene end was trimmed by 5 bases and the J gene end by 8 bases; junction bases not matched to a gene: 8. The full variable domain, its missing parts supplied by reference TRBV7-9 and TRBJ2-4, is DTGVSQNPRHKITKRGQNVTFRCDPISEHNRLYWYRQTLGQGPEFLTYFQNEAQLEKSRLLSDRFSAERPKGSFSTLEIQRTEQGDSAMYLCASSQGQGGLDIQYFGAGTRLSVL.

CDR3 coding DNA: TGCGCCAGCAGCCAAGCCCTCGGGGGGGCTGGCTACACCTTC. Protein sequence: CASSQALGGAGYTF. The V gene is TRBV4-3, the J gene TRBJ1-2; D perhaps matches TRBD1 (6 bases). Trimming shortened V by 1 base and J by 7 bases, and 13 bases separated the two germline ends. Per the germline V gene, CDR1 is LGHNA and CDR2 is YSLEER. The length of the CDR3 is 14 residues.

The chain employs TRBV18 and TRBJ2-1, with 7 positions matching TRBD2. From germline, CDR1 is KGHSH and CDR2 LQKENI. This CDR3 is 14 amino acids long. With V trimmed by 4 bases and J by 6 bases, 6 bases remained unmatched. CDR3 DNA: TGTGCCAGCTCACGAGACGGACTAGTCAATGAGCAGTTCTTC. This encodes CASSRDGLVNEQFF.